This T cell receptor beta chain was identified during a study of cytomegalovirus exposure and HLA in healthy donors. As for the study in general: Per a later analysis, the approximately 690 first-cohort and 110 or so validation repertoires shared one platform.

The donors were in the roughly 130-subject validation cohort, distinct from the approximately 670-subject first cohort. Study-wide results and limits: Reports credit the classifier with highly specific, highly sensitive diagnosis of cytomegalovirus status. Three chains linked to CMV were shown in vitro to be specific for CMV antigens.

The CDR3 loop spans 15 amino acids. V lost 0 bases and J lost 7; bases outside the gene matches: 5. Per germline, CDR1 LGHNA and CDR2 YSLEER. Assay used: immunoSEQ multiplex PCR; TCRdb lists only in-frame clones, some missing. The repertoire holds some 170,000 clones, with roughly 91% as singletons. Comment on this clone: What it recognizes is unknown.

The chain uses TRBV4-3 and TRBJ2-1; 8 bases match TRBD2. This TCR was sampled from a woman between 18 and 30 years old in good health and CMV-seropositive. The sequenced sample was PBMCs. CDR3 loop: CASSQEPSGGNEQFF. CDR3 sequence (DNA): TGCGCCAGCAGCCAAGAACCATCGGGAGGGAATGAGCAGTTCTTC.